A selection of T cell receptor beta chains follows, all from one sample in a study of early T cells in non-severe SARS-CoV-2 infection. In TCRdb, the 5' RACE reads were re-called with MiXCR into one record per CDR3 protein. This sample yields tens of thousands of distinct CDR3 sequences, of which about 16% are seen a single time; 12% belongs to the top ten. Sequenced material: whole blood. Receptor source: an adult who was a healthcare worker with PCR-confirmed SARS-CoV-2 infection or an uninfected control (not recorded which). Both conserved end residues are part of each CDR3. D genes are given only for firm matches. Not every row has a clone size; where given, it reads once, few, many or a size class.

CDR3 DNA,CDR3 protein,J gene,D gene,V gene,clone size
TGTGCCTGGGCCCGGGGACAGCCTATACAACAGCCCCAGCATTTT,CAWARGQPIQQPQHF,TRBJ1-5,TRBD1,TRBV30,NA
TGCAGTGCTAGTGGGCGGGGGGGCACAGATACGCAGTATTTT,CSASGRGGTDTQYF,TRBJ2-3,TRBD2,TRBV20-1,NA
TGTGTCACCTCGGGCAGCGATGAAAAACTGTTTTTT,CVTSGSDEKLFF,TRBJ1-4,NA,TRBV12-3/TRBV12-4,few
TGTGCCAGCAGCTTAGAGGGACGGTATAAGCAGTTCTTC,CASSLEGRYKQFF,TRBJ2-1,NA,TRBV7-8,NA
TGTGCCAGCAGTTTACCCGGGAGCGGAGGCTACACCTTC,CASSLPGSGGYTF,TRBJ1-2,NA,TRBV12-3/TRBV12-4,few
TGTGCCAGCAGCAGACGACAGGGTCTTGGAGCTTTCTTT,CASSRRQGLGAFF,TRBJ1-1,NA,TRBV21-1,few
TGCGCCAGCAGCCAAGATATCGGTTTCTCGGCCCAGCCCCAGCATTTT,CASSQDIGFSAQPQHF,TRBJ1-5,NA,TRBV4-1,few
TGTGCCAGCAGTTTAGCGCTATTAGCGGGAGACCACGAGCAGTACTTC,CASSLALLAGDHEQYF,TRBJ2-7,TRBD2,TRBV12-3/TRBV12-4,few
TGCAGCGTTGGGTGGGGCGGCAATCAGCCCCAGCATTTT,CSVGWGGNQPQHF,TRBJ1-5,NA,TRBV29-1,many
TGCGCCAGCATCTTACGGGAGTCGAGCACAGATACGCAGTATTTT,CASILRESSTDTQYF,TRBJ2-3,NA,TRBV10-2,few
TGTGCCAGCAGCAAAGTAAGGGCAGAGGACTGCTACACCTTC,CASSKVRAEDCYTF,TRBJ1-2,NA,TRBV21-1,NA
TGCAGTGCTAGTCACCAGATCACCGGGGAGCTGTTTTTT,CSASHQITGELFF,TRBJ2-2,NA,TRBV20-1,NA
TGCGCCAGCAGCTTGGCCCCGGCGGATGGCTACACCTTC,CASSLAPADGYTF,TRBJ1-2,NA,TRBV5-1,NA
TGTGCCAGCAGCCCACATGGCGGGCAAAGCTACACCTTC,CASSPHGGQSYTF,TRBJ1-2,NA,TRBV7-6,few
TGTGCCAGCAGCTCACACGGACTAGCGGGAACCAACGAGCAGTACTTC,CASSSHGLAGTNEQYF,TRBJ2-7,TRBD2,TRBV13,few
TGTGCCAGCAGTTACCTGGCGGCGCAGCCCCAGCATTTT,CASSYLAAQPQHF,TRBJ1-5,NA,TRBV6-2/TRBV6-3,NA
TGTGCCACCAGTGTGATTACAGGGGACCAAGAGACCCAGTACTTC,CATSVITGDQETQYF,TRBJ2-5,TRBD1,TRBV24-1,NA
TGTGCCAGCACTACGCCTATGGCTAGCGGGAGCACCGGGGAGCTGTTTTTT,CASTTPMASGSTGELFF,TRBJ2-2,TRBD2,TRBV6-2/TRBV6-3,NA
TGTGCCAGCAGTTGGGGGTGGGATCAGCCCCAGCATTTT,CASSWGWDQPQHF,TRBJ1-5,NA,TRBV12-3/TRBV12-4,NA
TGCGCCAGCAGCCCAGAGGGGTTGGAGACCCAGTACTTC,CASSPEGLETQYF,TRBJ2-5,NA,TRBV4-1,NA
TGTGCCACCAGCAGAGAAAGGGTGATTTCCTACGAGCAGTACTTC,CATSRERVISYEQYF,TRBJ2-7,NA,TRBV15,NA
TGTGCCAGCAGCCCTATCCCGGGACCCTGGGATAATGAGCAGTTCTTC,CASSPIPGPWDNEQFF,TRBJ2-1,NA,TRBV9,few
TGTGCCAGCAGCCTACTAGCGGGATTCAATGAGCAGTTCTTC,CASSLLAGFNEQFF,TRBJ2-1,TRBD2,TRBV3-1,few
TGCAGCGTTGAAAGGGGGGGCTTCGATACGCAGTATTTT,CSVERGGFDTQYF,TRBJ2-3,NA,TRBV29-1,many
TGTGCCAGCAGCTTAGCGGGAGTAGGGGATAATCAGCCCCAGCATTTT,CASSLAGVGDNQPQHF,TRBJ1-5,NA,TRBV7-2,few
TGTGCCAGCAGCCAGGGGGGTTCTGGGGCCAACGTCCTGACTTTC,CASSQGGSGANVLTF,TRBJ2-6,NA,TRBV3-1,NA